What follows are 16 T cell receptor beta chains derived from one specimen sequenced in a study of T cells in Graves' hyperthyroidism and ophthalmopathy. Amplification of TCR beta CDR3 regions used RNA as the template. First-round RT-PCR with HTBI primers amplified the TCR CDR3 region. TCRdb itself ran the multiplex PCR reads through MiXCR, one entry per CDR3 protein. The table includes about 52,000 distinct CDR3 sequences, less than 60% detected once. What was sequenced was blood. The receptors derive from a woman in her 50s with Graves' ophthalmopathy.

This clonotype came up once. At one of its ends the junction is not consistent with the germline gene, which may arise from a read error. The CDR3 region is CSAWGSYNEQFF. The CDR3 DNA is TGCAGTGCTTGGGGTTCCTATAATGAGCAGTTCTTC. The rearrangement links TRBV20-1 to TRBJ2-1; D gene unclear. The CDR3 loop spans 12 amino acids. Germline V CDR1 and CDR2: DFQATT, SNEGSKA (reference sequence).

The chain carries TRBV7-8 and TRBJ2-1; possible D gene TRBD1, 6 bases. Trimming removed 6 bases from V and 9 bases from J, with 15 bases in between. The CDR3 totals 13 residues. Germline V gives CDR1 SGHVS, CDR2 FQNEAQ. The CDR3 region is CASRQGMDTEQFF. In DNA form, the CDR3 reads TGTGCCAGCAGGCAGGGGATGGACACTGAGCAGTTCTTC.

This clonotype was recorded at least ten times. The chain is built from TRBV6-5 and TRBJ2-7, with 8 positions matching TRBD1. J was trimmed by 4 bases and V by 6 bases; bases with no gene match: 11. The CDR3 loop spans 15 amino acids. CDR1 is MNHEY and CDR2 is SVGAGI in the germline V gene. The CDR3 DNA follows: TGTGCCAGCAGCTTTGGACAGGGAGTGGGGTACGAGCAGTACTTC. Protein sequence: CASSFGQGVGYEQYF.

This clonotype has a single count. A read error may account for a junction end that differs from germline. The chain joins TRBV20-1 to TRBJ2-7, with D perhaps TRBD1 (6 bases). The CDR3 length is 13 residues. Germline-derived CDR1 and CDR2 are DFQATT and SNEGSKA (reference sequence). CDR3 coding DNA: TGCAGTGCGCACGACAGGAACTCCTGCGAGCAGTACTTC. Residues: CSAHDRNSCEQYF.

At least ten counts were recorded for this clonotype. The chain couples TRBV19 to TRBJ2-1; D gene uncertain. V was clipped by 1 base and J by 8 bases, with 9 bases between them. Germline V gene sequence: CDR1 LNHDA, CDR2 SQIVND (reference sequence). The CDR3 sequence is 13 residues long. CDR3 in amino acids: CASSIVIQDEQFF. The DNA for the CDR3 is TGTGCCAGTAGTATAGTTATCCAAGATGAGCAGTTCTTC.

In this sample, this clonotype turned up many times. This sequence joins TRBV20-1 and TRBJ2-1, with a possible D match to TRBD2 (6 bases). The V gene lost 1 base and the J gene lost 2 bases, with 12 bases spanning the gap. This CDR3 spans 15 amino acids. From germline, CDR1 is DFQATT and CDR2 SNEGSKA (reference sequence). The CDR3 DNA sequence: TGCAGTGCTAGAGTGCGGCGGGGTGCCTACAATGAGCAGTTCTTC. This translates into CSARVRRGAYNEQFF.

This clonotype has a count of ten or more. The gene calls are TRBV5-6 and TRBJ1-6, with 10 bases identical to TRBD1. Germline V CDR1 and CDR2: SGHDT, YYEEEE. J lost 13 bases, V lost 4 bases, and 14 bases had no gene match. There are 16 residues in the CDR3. The CDR3 protein is CASSPRDRGAAYPLHF. The CDR3 DNA is TGTGCCAGCAGCCCCCGGGACAGGGGAGCGGCTTATCCCCTCCACTTT.

This clonotype was seen many times. The DNA for the CDR3 is TGCAGTGCTAGGGGCGGATCCAGAGGGCCCTACTTC. Amino acid sequence: CSARGGSRGPYF. The chain has TRBV20-1 and TRBJ2-4; weak D call: TRBD2 (5 bases). The germline V gene has CDR1 DFQATT and CDR2 SNEGSKA (reference sequence). The CDR3 is 12 residues long. Trimming removed 3 bases from V and 16 bases from J, with 19 bases in between.

V usage is TRBV29-1 and J usage is TRBJ1-5; 11 nucleotides agree with TRBD1. The V segment lost 4 bases and the J segment 4 bases; nucleotides outside the gene matches: 3. Germline CDR1 is SQVTM and CDR2 is ANQGSEA. This CDR3 has 14 amino acids. CDR3 nucleotide sequence: TGCAGCGTTGCTGGACAGGGGGCGAATCAGCCCCAGCATTTT. This codes for CSVAGQGANQPQHF.

The chain uses TRBV24-1 and TRBJ2-2; D gene uncertain. The CDR3 loop spans 13 amino acids. CDR1 and CDR2 (germline): KGHDR, SFDVKD. Here the CDR3 DNA reads TGTGGCAGTGGTGGGTTAGTCACCGGGGAGCTGTTTTTT. It codes for CGSGGLVTGELFF.

The chain has TRBV6-2 or TRBV6-3 and TRBJ2-1, with TRBD2 matching 9 bases. Germline loops: CDR1 MNHEY, CDR2 SVGEGT. Trimming at V came to 8 bases and at J to 5 bases, leaving 22 bases not matched to a gene. The CDR3 is 19 amino acids. Here the CDR3 reads CASSSVSSGAFTVNNEQFF. The CDR3 nucleotides are TGTGCCAGCTCAAGTGTGTCTAGCGGGGCCTTTACGGTAAACAATGAGCAGTTCTTC.

The chain combines TRBV7-3 with TRBJ1-2; 10 bases map to TRBD1. V shed 3 bases and J 5 bases; nucleotides not matched to a gene: 6. CDR1 and CDR2 from the germline V gene are SGHTA and FQGTGA. CDR3 size: 15 residues. This CDR3 is CASSFPGQGMYGYTF. The CDR3 region has the DNA TGTGCCAGCAGCTTTCCGGGACAGGGGATGTATGGCTACACCTTC.

This clonotype was seen many times. The V and J genes are TRBV5-1 and TRBJ1-2; TRBD1 aligns across 9 bases. Trimming cost V 5 bases and J 5 bases; bases outside gene matches: 10. The CDR3 has 15 amino acids. Per germline, CDR1 SGHRS and CDR2 YFSETQ. The CDR3 loop is CASRPGTGGAYGYTF. CDR3 sequence (DNA): TGCGCCAGCAGGCCCGGTACAGGGGGCGCTTATGGCTACACCTTC.

To note about this clonotype: One end of the junction varies from germline; a read error may be responsible. The gene calls are TRBV7-8 and TRBJ2-3; D is unresolved. The germline V gene encodes CDR1 SGHVS and CDR2 FQNEAQ. The CDR3 totals 12 residues. In DNA form, the CDR3 reads TGTGCCAGCAGCTCGAACACAGATACGCAGTATTTC. Translating it yields CASSSNTDTQYF.

This chain uses TRBV5-1 with TRBJ1-2; D remains unclear. CDR3 length: 14 amino acids. The V end was cut by 0 bases, the J end by 8 bases, with 14 bases between. Per the germline V gene, CDR1 is SGHRS and CDR2 is YFSETQ. DNA for the CDR3: TGCGCCAGCAGCTTGGCCATGGGAAATCGGGGCTACACCTTC. It translates to CASSLAMGNRGYTF.

This chain connects TRBV20-1 to TRBJ1-1; D is unresolved. The CDR3 runs to 13 residues. V shed 7 bases and J shed 4 bases, with 16 bases lying between them. Germline V gives CDR1 DFQATT, CDR2 SNEGSKA (reference sequence). The chain's CDR3 is CSVPGPIGTEAFF. The CDR3 bases are TGCAGTGTTCCCGGGCCGATAGGCACTGAAGCTTTCTTT.